The source of this T cell receptor (beta chain) is a study of read filtering for tumor transcriptome and immune sequencing. The library was built from about 370 ng RNA with molecular barcoded adaptors for alpha/delta and beta/gamma chains. TCRdb recomputed calls from the reads with MiXCR, one row per CDR3 protein. There are 40,000 to 50,000 distinct CDR3 sequences in the sample; 10% to 15% occur only once, and about 30% lies in the top ten. V was cut by 7 bases and J by 1 base, with 11 bases left in between. Germline V lookup: CDR1 DFQATT, CDR2 SNEGSKA (reference sequence). The length of the CDR3 is 12 residues. In its sample, this clonotype was seen many times.

Sample: a population of CD138-negative cells sorted from bone marrow. This clonotype was obtained from a donor at least 40 years old with multiple myeloma. V usage is TRBV20-1 and J usage is TRBJ2-7; D possibly corresponds to TRBD2 (5 bases). The CDR3 DNA is TGCAGTGGCCTAGCAGTTTCCTACGAGCAGTACTTC. This sequence encodes CSGLAVSYEQYF.